Below, 26 T cell receptor beta chains from the same sample are listed, as sequenced in a study of T cells in tumors after PD-1 blockade. The method was immunoSEQ multiplex PCR; TCRdb's version includes in-frame clones alone and lacks a portion of them. Of 14,000 or so clones listed, roughly 80% are singletons. Sequencing used PBMCs, obtained after anti-PD-1 treatment. The origin of the receptors is a human donor with basal cell carcinoma.

The chain recombines TRBV7-6 with TRBJ2-2; 9 nucleotides match TRBD1. V gave up 4 bases and J gave up 6 bases; unmatched junction bases: 3. The CDR3 spans 14 residues. The germline V gene encodes CDR1 SGHVS and CDR2 FNYEAQ. The CDR3 region is CASSSGTGPGELFF. The CDR3 coding sequence is TGTGCCAGCAGCTCAGGGACAGGGCCCGGGGAGCTGTTTTTT.

This chain joins TRBV5-1 and TRBJ2-7; a possible D gene is TRBD1 (6 bases). Trimming shortened V by 3 bases and J by 7 bases, and 17 bases separated the two germline ends. From germline, CDR1 is SGHRS and CDR2 YFSETQ. This CDR3 has 14 residues. For the CDR3, the DNA is TGCGCCAGCAGCTCGAGGGGGACGATCCTGGAGCAGTACTTC. Its translation: CASSSRGTILEQYF.

The chain employs TRBV27 and TRBJ2-1, with TRBD2 matching 9 bases. The CDR3 sequence is 14 residues long. The germline V gene has CDR1 MNHEY and CDR2 SMNVEV (reference sequence). The V segment lost 0 bases and the J segment 6 bases; nucleotides outside the gene matches: 0. DNA for the CDR3: TGTGCCAGCAGTTTATCAGCGGGGGGCAATGAGCAGTTCTTC. Translation: CASSLSAGGNEQFF.

The chain recombines TRBV7-3 with TRBJ2-6; D unresolved. Looked up from germline, CDR1 is SGHTA and CDR2 is FQGTGA. Trimming pared 1 base from V and 0 bases from J, leaving 4 bases between. The CDR3 covers 15 residues. Here the CDR3 DNA reads TGTGCCAGCAGCTTAAAGGGCTCTGGGGCCAACGTCCTGACTTTC. Translation gives CASSLKGSGANVLTF.

The chain recombines TRBV5-1 with TRBJ2-2, with unresolved D. V was trimmed by 3 bases and J by 0 bases, leaving 9 bases between them. Germline lookup yields CDR1 SGHRS and CDR2 YFSETQ. The CDR3 totals 15 residues. Here the CDR3 reads CASSYGGSNTGELFF. Written as DNA, the CDR3 is TGCGCCAGCAGCTATGGCGGATCGAACACCGGGGAGCTGTTTTTT.

The chain has TRBV10-3 and TRBJ2-3, with 15 bases aligning to TRBD2. Trimming removed 4 bases from V and 14 bases from J; junction bases left unmatched: 7. The CDR3 has 14 residues. In germline, CDR1 is ENHRY, CDR2 SYGVKD. Here the CDR3 DNA reads TGTGCCATCAGTGGGACTAGCGGGAGGGCCAACCGGTATTTT. Amino acid sequence: CAISGTSGRANRYF.

The rearrangement uses TRBV28 and TRBJ1-3, with D hard to call. V was shortened by 10 bases and J by 0 bases, with 10 bases between the two germline ends. Germline values: CDR1 MDHEN, CDR2 SYDVKM. CDR3 length equals 13 residues. DNA of the CDR3: TGTGCCACGGTGGGAGGCTCTGGAAACACCATATATTTT. Residues: CATVGGSGNTIYF.

This clone was picked up a small number of times. V usage is TRBV28 and J usage is TRBJ1-4, with 11 bases matching TRBD1. There are 16 residues in the CDR3. In germline, CDR1 is MDHEN, CDR2 SYDVKM. V was clipped by 6 bases and J by 4 bases; unmatched bases: 7. For the CDR3, the DNA is TGTGCCAGCAGACCGGACAGGGGGCTGGTTAATGAAAAACTGTTTTTT. Encoded protein: CASRPDRGLVNEKLFF.

This chain joins TRBV7-3 and TRBJ1-6; no definite D call. Germline V gene sequence: CDR1 SGHTA, CDR2 FQGTGA. The CDR3 has 13 residues. Trimming pared 5 bases from V and 7 bases from J, leaving 9 bases between. CDR3 sequence (DNA): TGTGCCAGCAGCCCGGAGATGAATTCACCCCTCCACTTT. As protein: CASSPEMNSPLHF. Filled out from reference TRBV7-3 and TRBJ1-6, the complete variable domain reads GAGVSQTPSNKVTEKGKYVELRCDPISGHTALYWYRQSLGQGPEFLIYFQGTGAADDSGLPNDRFFAVRPEGSVSTLKIQRTERGDSAVYLCASSPEMNSPLHFGNGTRLTVT.

The chain joins TRBV19 to TRBJ2-7; 7 bases map to TRBD1. This CDR3 spans 12 amino acids. V lost 5 bases to trimming and J lost 6 bases; unmatched junction nucleotides: 4. Per the germline V gene, CDR1 is LNHDA and CDR2 is SQIVND (reference sequence). Here the CDR3 reads CASSPRTGEQYF. The CDR3 coding sequence is TGTGCCAGTAGTCCTCGGACAGGCGAGCAGTACTTC.

This clone was seen only once. The genes are TRBV19 and TRBJ2-2; D is unclear. V was clipped by 0 bases and J by 7 bases, with 15 bases between them. The CDR3 covers 16 residues. Looked up from germline, CDR1 is LNHDA and CDR2 is SQIVND (reference sequence). The CDR3 DNA follows: TGTGCCAGTAGTATAGATCGGGCAGGTGCGGACGGGGAGCTGTTTTTT. Amino acid sequence: CASSIDRAGADGELFF.

The V and J genes are TRBV12-3 or TRBV12-4 and TRBJ1-2, with D maybe TRBD1 (5 bases). The CDR3 covers 11 residues. V was clipped by 10 bases and J by 5 bases, with 11 bases between them. CDR3 sequence (DNA): TGTGCCACCGGGGGGGATTATGGCTACACCTTC. Translating gives CATGGDYGYTF.

The table lists this clone with a count of one. The chain recombines TRBV5-1 with TRBJ1-1; D uncertain. Trimming cost V 7 bases and J 1 base, with 14 bases left between them. The CDR3 spans 14 residues. Germline CDR1 is SGHRS and CDR2 is YFSETQ. Here the CDR3 reads CASGGGGPNTEAFF. In nucleotides, the CDR3 is TGCGCCAGCGGTGGAGGAGGGCCGAACACTGAAGCTTTCTTT. The full variable domain, with the rest looked up from reference TRBV5-1 and TRBJ1-1, is KAGVTQTPRYLIKTRGQQVTLSCSPISGHRSVSWYQQTPGQGLQFLFEYFSETQRNKGNFPGRFSGRQFSNSRSEMNVSTLELGDSALYLCASGGGGPNTEAFFGQGTRLTVV.

This chain links TRBV6-5 with TRBJ1-1, with TRBD1 as a possible D gene (5 bases). Germline V gene data show CDR1 as MNHEY and CDR2 as SVGAGI. Trimming took off 1 base at V and 5 bases at J, with 11 bases between the two ends. The CDR3 covers 14 residues. CDR3 region: CASSYYRGSTEAFF. CDR3 bases: TGTGCCAGCAGTTACTATCGGGGGAGTACTGAAGCTTTCTTT.

J is TRBJ1-5 and V is TRBV2; D remains ambiguous. The CDR3 has 13 residues. In germline, CDR1 is SNHLY, CDR2 FYNNEI. Trimming cost V 0 bases and J 5 bases, with 5 bases left between them. The CDR3 protein is CASSEAKYQPQHF. The DNA for the CDR3 is TGTGCCAGCAGTGAAGCCAAGTATCAGCCCCAGCATTTT.

The chain has TRBV27 and TRBJ1-2; TRBD1 matches at 7 bases. V was pared by 4 bases and J by 3 bases, with 5 bases of the junction left unmatched. The CDR3 runs to 14 residues. Looked up from germline, CDR1 is MNHEY and CDR2 is SMNVEV (reference sequence). As DNA, the CDR3 is TGTGCCAGCAGTTCTCGCCAGGGGGACTATGGCTACACCTTC. Translating gives CASSSRQGDYGYTF.

The rearrangement joins TRBV7-9 to TRBJ2-7; D unclear. From germline, CDR1 is SEHNR and CDR2 FQNEAQ (reference sequence). V dropped 1 base and J dropped 2 bases, with 9 bases sitting between them. The CDR3 has 14 residues. The CDR3 reads CASSLGDLPYEQYF. In DNA form, the CDR3 reads TGTGCCAGCAGCTTAGGGGATCTACCCTACGAGCAGTACTTC.

The chain couples TRBV11-1 to TRBJ2-2; a possible D gene is TRBD1 (5 bases). This CDR3 region has 15 residues. CDR1 is SGHAT and CDR2 is FQDESV in the germline V gene (reference sequence). Trimming left V 2 bases short and J 3 bases short, with 10 bases between. CDR3 sequence (DNA): TGTGCCAGCAGCTTACCCAGGGCGGACACCGGGGAGCTGTTTTTT. This translates into CASSLPRADTGELFF.

V gene TRBV6-6 combines with J gene TRBJ2-4; 11 bases fit TRBD1. The CDR3 length is 16 residues. With V trimmed by 0 bases and J by 8 bases, 6 bases remained unmatched. CDR1 MNHNY and CDR2 SVGAGI come from the germline V gene (reference sequence). CDR3 coding DNA: TGTGCCAGCAGTTACTCGGACAGGGGGCGCAGGGACATTCAGTACTTC. Encoded protein: CASSYSDRGRRDIQYF.

The chain has TRBV5-1 and TRBJ2-5; 9 bases map to TRBD1. The CDR3 length is 14 residues. The V segment lost 1 base and the J segment 3 bases; nucleotides outside the gene matches: 1. CDR1 is SGHRS, CDR2 YFSETQ, per germline. The CDR3 DNA sequence: TGCGCCAGCAGCTTGACAGGGGGCAAAGAGACCCAGTACTTC. It translates to CASSLTGGKETQYF.

The gene calls are TRBV30 and TRBJ2-4, with D possibly matching TRBD2 (6 bases). Per germline, CDR1 GTSNPN and CDR2 SVGIG (reference sequence). Trimming left V 8 bases short and J 11 bases short, with 16 bases between. The CDR3 consists of 11 residues. CDR3 sequence: CAGGVESVQYF. The CDR3 coding sequence is TGTGCCGGAGGGGTAGAGAGCGTTCAGTACTTC.

This clone was recorded a few times. In nucleotides, the CDR3 is TGTGCCACCAGTGATTTACCACCGGGACTAGCGGCGAACACCGGGGAGCTGTTTTTT. Its protein product is CATSDLPPGLAANTGELFF. The rearrangement uses TRBV24-1 and TRBJ2-2, with 11 bases matching TRBD2. CDR3 length equals 19 residues. Trimming took 1 base from V and 0 from J; bases not matched to a gene: 6. Germline CDR1 is KGHDR and CDR2 is SFDVKD.

The rearrangement joins TRBV13 to TRBJ2-7, with 8 bases identical to TRBD1. Trimming removed 3 bases from V and 2 bases from J; junction bases left unmatched: 3. Germline V CDR1 and CDR2: PRHDT, FYEKMQ (reference sequence). The CDR3 sequence is 14 residues long. In DNA form, the CDR3 reads TGTGCCAGCAGCTTCTCACAGGGGGCCTACGAGCAGTACTTC. This sequence encodes CASSFSQGAYEQYF.

The V gene is TRBV5-4, the J gene TRBJ1-2, with D perhaps TRBD1 (5 bases). The CDR3 extends over 13 amino acids. The V end was cut by 4 bases, the J end by 4 bases, with 11 bases between. Germline loops: CDR1 SGHNT, CDR2 YYREEE (reference sequence). The CDR3 nucleotides read TGTGCCAGCAGCCCTGACAGAACCTATGGCTACACCTTC. It yields the protein CASSPDRTYGYTF. Full variable domain (remainder filled in from reference TRBV5-4 and TRBJ1-2): ETGVTQSPTHLIKTRGQQVTLRCSSQSGHNTVSWYQQALGQGPQFIFQYYREEENGRGNFPPRFSGLQFPNYSSELNVNALELDDSALYLCASSPDRTYGYTFGSGTRLTVV.

This clone was picked up one time. This chain uses TRBV5-5 with TRBJ2-7; 11 bases fit TRBD1. The germline CDR1 and CDR2 sequences are SGHKS and YYEKEE (reference sequence). V lost 5 bases, J lost 6 bases, and 13 bases stayed unmatched. This CDR3 spans 16 amino acids. CDR3 in amino acids: CASSQRPGQGVIEQYF. Here the CDR3 DNA reads TGTGCCAGCAGTCAACGACCGGGACAGGGGGTTATCGAGCAGTACTTC.

J is TRBJ1-1 and V is TRBV5-1; D not certain. Germline CDR1 reads SGHRS; CDR2 reads YFSETQ. The V end lost 3 bases, the J end lost 5 bases, and 14 bases lay between the germline ends. This CDR3 comprises 14 residues. The CDR3: CASSSRLMETEAFF. CDR3 nucleotides: TGCGCCAGCAGCTCAAGACTTATGGAGACTGAAGCTTTCTTT.